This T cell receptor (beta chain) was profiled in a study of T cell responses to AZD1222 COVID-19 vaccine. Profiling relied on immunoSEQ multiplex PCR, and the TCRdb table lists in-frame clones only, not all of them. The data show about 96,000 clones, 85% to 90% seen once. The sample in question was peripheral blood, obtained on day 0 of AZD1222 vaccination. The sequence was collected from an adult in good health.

CDR3 protein: CASTREVVRNTEAFF. The CDR3 bases are TGTGCCAGTACCCGGGAGGTTGTGAGGAACACTGAAGCTTTCTTT. This chain joins TRBV19 and TRBJ1-1; D gene ambiguous. This CDR3 region has 15 residues. Trimming removed 7 bases at V and 1 base at J, with 16 bases between. Germline-derived CDR1 and CDR2 are LNHDA and SQIVND (reference sequence).